These 21 T cell receptor beta chains were sequenced from one sample in a study of neurological immune-mediated disorders (dated by TCRdb to between 2018 and 2021). The receptor library was made with 5' RACE. The sequencer listed for this sample is Illumina HiSeq 2500. The public reads were reprocessed in TCRdb via fastp at Q25 and MiXCR, keeping in-frame beta chains. Duplicate CDR3 protein sequences are folded into a single record with the most common DNA and genes. This sample comprises 50,000 to 85,000 distinct CDR3 sequences, approximately 5.2% of them detected only once. The ten largest clones add up to 2.8% of the sample. The sequenced sample consisted of PBMCs. These receptors were obtained from a woman younger than 45 with multiple sclerosis.

This clonotype was recorded a few times. The J gene is TRBJ2-3, the V gene TRBV20-1; the match to TRBD2 covers 7 bases. This CDR3 contains 18 residues. Trimming took 6 bases from V and 2 from J; bases not matched to a gene: 20. The germline gives CDR1 DFQATT, CDR2 SNEGSKA (reference sequence). This CDR3 is CSARWYGRVHLTTDTQYF. CDR3 nucleotide sequence: TGCAGTGCAAGGTGGTATGGGAGGGTCCACCTCACCACAGATACGCAGTATTTT.

Comments on this clonotype: A clone one base away is much larger, so this may be a read error. The CDR3 loop reads CASSQEGADTQYF. In DNA form, the CDR3 reads TGTGCCAGCAGCCAAGAGGGGGCAGATACGCAGTATTTT. The V and J genes are TRBV4-2 and TRBJ2-3; D may correspond to TRBD1 or TRBD2 (5 bases each). V lost 0 bases to trimming and J lost 4 bases, with 5 bases between them. Germline CDR1 is LGHNA and CDR2 is YNFKEQ. The CDR3 covers 13 residues.

At least ten counts were recorded for this clonotype. This sequence joins TRBV20-1 and TRBJ2-5; 7 nucleotides align to TRBD1. Trimming cost V 3 bases and J 5 bases; bases outside gene matches: 3. CDR3 size: 12 residues. Germline-derived CDR1 and CDR2 are DFQATT and SNEGSKA (reference sequence). CDR3: CSARTGWETQYF. CDR3 DNA sequence: TGCAGTGCTAGGACAGGGTGGGAGACCCAGTACTTC.

This clonotype was counted ten times or more. J is TRBJ1-2 and V is TRBV15; a possible D gene is TRBD1 (6 bases). The CDR3 has 17 amino acids. The V and J ends lost 0 bases and 0 bases respectively, with 14 bases between them. Germline V gives CDR1 LNHNV, CDR2 YYDKDF (reference sequence). CDR3 nucleotides: TGTGCCACCAGCAGAGACCCGGGGGCATCCTCTAACTATGGCTACACCTTC. This gives the protein CATSRDPGASSNYGYTF.

This clonotype has a count of ten or more. The chain couples TRBV5-1 to TRBJ2-5; possible D gene TRBD1, 6 bases. CDR3 length equals 16 residues. V was trimmed by 0 bases and J by 4 bases, leaving 16 bases between them. Germline CDR1 and CDR2: SGHRS and YFSETQ. This CDR3 is CASSLADSLRGETQYF. In nucleotides, the CDR3 is TGCGCCAGCAGCTTGGCGGACAGCCTCAGGGGAGAGACCCAGTACTTC.

For this clonotype: A junction end diverges from the germline sequence, so it may reflect a read error. The chain uses TRBV29-1 and TRBJ1-5, with no clear D. This CDR3 has 15 amino acids. The germline V gene encodes CDR1 SQVTM and CDR2 ANQGSEA. The CDR3 protein is CSVADGLIGNQPQNF. The CDR3 DNA reads TGCAGCGTTGCGGACGGACTTATAGGTAATCAGCCCCAGAATTTT.

This clonotype was seen many times. The chain links TRBV28 to TRBJ2-3, with 13 bases that match TRBD2. Germline V lookup: CDR1 MDHEN, CDR2 SYDVKM. V lost 5 bases and J lost 4; bases outside the gene matches: 3. CDR3 length: 15 amino acids. The CDR3 DNA follows: TGTGCCAGCAGTCAACTAGCGGGGGGGCCAGATACGCAGTATTTT. Amino acids: CASSQLAGGPDTQYF.

This clonotype was detected ten times or more. This chain connects TRBV27 to TRBJ2-7; TRBD2 matches at 8 bases. Per germline, CDR1 MNHEY and CDR2 SMNVEV (reference sequence). The CDR3 loop spans 14 amino acids. V trimming: 6 bases; J trimming: 2 bases; junction bases outside the gene matches: 6. This CDR3 reads CASRIGGGTYEQYF. In DNA form, the CDR3 reads TGTGCCAGCAGAATCGGGGGGGGAACCTACGAGCAGTACTTC.

This clonotype came up many times. The chain links TRBV3-1 to TRBJ1-1; D might be TRBD1 (6 bases). The CDR3 is made up of 13 amino acids. Germline V gives CDR1 LGHDT, CDR2 YNNKEL (reference sequence). V gave up 0 bases and J gave up 4 bases, with 6 bases separating them. CDR3 sequence (DNA): TGTGCCAGCAGCCAAGACAGGGGCACTGAAGCTTTCTTT. Residues: CASSQDRGTEAFF.

The sample holds many counts of this clonotype. The V gene is TRBV12-3 or TRBV12-4, the J gene TRBJ1-5, with 8 bases lining up with TRBD1. The CDR3 contains 16 residues. V was clipped by 5 bases and J by 1 base; unmatched bases: 7. The CDR3, as DNA: TGTGCCAGCAGTCCCCGACAGGGGTTGAGCAATCAGCCCCAGCATTTT. Translation gives CASSPRQGLSNQPQHF.

This clonotype was counted at least ten times. The DNA for the CDR3 is TGTGCCAGCAGGAACGGCAGGGCGAACACCGGGGAGCTGTTTTTT. Translating gives CASRNGRANTGELFF. The rearrangement links TRBV2 to TRBJ2-2, with TRBD1 as a possible D gene (5 bases). Trimming took off 6 bases at V and 0 bases at J, with 11 bases between the two ends. Germline V gene data show CDR1 as SNHLY and CDR2 as FYNNEI. This CDR3 comprises 15 residues.

This clonotype was counted at least ten times. The chain is built from TRBV20-1 and TRBJ2-1; the D is unclear. From germline, CDR1 is DFQATT and CDR2 SNEGSKA (reference sequence). The CDR3 has 14 amino acids. V lost 3 bases and J 0 bases, leaving 9 bases between the germline ends. In DNA form, the CDR3 reads TGCAGTGCTAGTCCGACCCCCTCCTACAATGAGCAGTTCTTC. Protein sequence: CSASPTPSYNEQFF.

This clonotype was detected ten times or more. The chain is built from TRBV7-9 and TRBJ2-2; 7 nucleotides align to TRBD2. CDR1 SEHNR and CDR2 FQNEAQ come from the germline V gene (reference sequence). The CDR3 length is 15 residues. After removal of 6 bases from V and 7 bases from J, the junction contained 11 bases not matched to a gene. Here the CDR3 reads CASSSRLASVGELFF. The CDR3 nucleotides are TGTGCCAGCAGTTCCCGACTAGCCTCGGTCGGGGAGCTGTTTTTT.

V and J are TRBV3-1 and TRBJ1-6; possibly TRBD1 for D (5 bases). This CDR3 is 15 amino acids long. V was trimmed by 0 bases and J by 11 bases, leaving 14 bases between them. Germline assignment: CDR1 LGHDT and CDR2 YNNKEL (reference sequence). The CDR3 coding sequence is TGTGCCAGCAGCCAAGAACCAGGGACCACGGCACCCCTCCACTTT. Amino acids: CASSQEPGTTAPLHF.

Details on this clonotype: A much larger clone lies one base from this, so it may be a read error. V usage is TRBV5-1 and J usage is TRBJ2-6; possibly TRBD1 for D (5 bases). Germline CDR1 SGHRS, CDR2 YFSETQ. There are 14 residues in the CDR3. The CDR3: CASSLGAGAKVLTF. The DNA for the CDR3 is TGCGCCAGCAGCTTGGGGGCTGGGGCCAAAGTCCTGACTTTC.

This clonotype was counted at least ten times. This chain connects TRBV5-1 to TRBJ2-5; 8 bases line up with TRBD2. The CDR3 length is 15 residues. From germline, CDR1 is SGHRS and CDR2 YFSETQ. Germline trimming cut 3 bases from V and 2 bases from J; bases unmatched to any gene: 6. CDR3 sequence: CASSSTGLAQETQYF. CDR3 sequence (DNA): TGCGCCAGCAGCTCCACCGGACTAGCTCAAGAGACCCAGTACTTC.

This clonotype was counted ten times or more. This rearrangement joins TRBV20-1 to TRBJ2-1; the match to TRBD2 covers 9 bases. Germline V gives CDR1 DFQATT, CDR2 SNEGSKA (reference sequence). The V and J ends lost 0 bases and 4 bases, in that order; junction bases with no gene match: 7. This CDR3 is 16 amino acids long. CDR3 coding DNA: TGCAGTGCTAGAGATCCTGCCAGCGGGGGGTACAATGAGCAGTTCTTC. This gives the protein CSARDPASGGYNEQFF.

This clonotype has a count of ten or more. V is TRBV6-1 and J is TRBJ2-2; no firm D call. Per the germline V gene, CDR1 is MNHNS and CDR2 is SASEGT. V was shortened by 3 bases and J by 4 bases, with 3 bases between the two germline ends. This CDR3 contains 12 residues. CDR3 amino acids: CASSDFTGELFF. In DNA, the CDR3 is TGTGCCAGCAGTGATTTCACCGGGGAGCTGTTTTTT.

This clonotype was seen at least ten times. This chain uses TRBV12-3 or TRBV12-4 with TRBJ1-1; 8 bases agree with TRBD1. V shed 3 bases, J shed 10 bases, and the junction held 7 bases outside the gene matches. The CDR3 length is 13 residues. The CDR3 DNA is TGTGCCAGCAGTTTTCAGGGGGCGAGCGGAGCTTTCTTT. Its translation is CASSFQGASGAFF.

The rearrangement joins TRBV5-1 to TRBJ2-7; D not certain. Trimming shortened V by 4 bases and J by 1 base, and 6 bases separated the two germline ends. CDR1 is SGHRS, CDR2 YFSETQ, per germline. This CDR3 has 12 amino acids. CDR3 nucleotides: TGCGCCAGCAGCGAAAGTTCCTACGAGCAGTACTTC. It specifies CASSESSYEQYF.

This clonotype was detected many times. The rearrangement uses TRBV4-1 and TRBJ2-2; 8 nucleotides line up with TRBD1. The germline CDR1 and CDR2 sequences are MGHRA and YSYEKL. Germline trimming cut 4 bases from V and 3 bases from J; bases unmatched to any gene: 7. The CDR3 extends over 16 amino acids. CDR3 in amino acids: CASSPLTGEDTGELFF. In nucleotides, the CDR3 is TGCGCCAGCAGCCCATTGACAGGGGAGGACACCGGGGAGCTGTTTTTT.